What follows are 23 T cell receptor beta chains derived from one specimen sequenced in a study of blood T cell repertoires in COVID-19. Profiled with immunoSEQ multiplex PCR; TCRdb holds only in-frame clones, not every one. This table holds some 66,000 clones, more than 70% found once. The material sequenced was peripheral blood. The receptor set was obtained from a man over 45 with active COVID-19.

V gene TRBV6-5 combines with J gene TRBJ1-5; D uncertain. The CDR3 is 15 residues long. Trimming pared 6 bases from V and 3 bases from J, leaving 15 bases between. Germline assignment: CDR1 MNHEY and CDR2 SVGAGI. This CDR3 reads CASRSLQDVNQPQHF. CDR3 nucleotide sequence: TGTGCCAGCAGATCTTTGCAGGATGTCAATCAGCCCCAGCATTTT.

The table lists this clone with a count of one. The CDR3, as DNA: TGCAGCGTTGAAGATTATAGTCGCTACACCTTC. Translating it yields CSVEDYSRYTF. The rearrangement joins TRBV29-1 to TRBJ1-2; D gene unclear. Between the trimmed V and J ends, which lost 0 bases and 9 bases, there was a span of 8 bases. Germline assignment: CDR1 SQVTM and CDR2 ANQGSEA. This CDR3 spans 11 amino acids.

The chain combines TRBV11-2 with TRBJ2-4, with TRBD1 matching 7 bases. The germline CDR1 and CDR2 sequences are SGHAT and FQNNGV. With V trimmed by 2 bases and J by 8 bases, 15 bases remained unmatched. The CDR3 loop spans 17 amino acids. The CDR3 loop is CASSLPADRARGDIQYF. CDR3 bases: TGTGCCAGCAGCTTACCTGCCGACAGGGCGCGAGGGGACATTCAGTACTTC.

The V call is TRBV20-1, the J call TRBJ2-1; 8 nucleotides line up with TRBD1. Germline assignment: CDR1 DFQATT and CDR2 SNEGSKA (reference sequence). The CDR3 runs 16 residues. The trim removed 3 bases at V and 5 bases at J, leaving 12 bases unmatched. The CDR3, as DNA: TGCAGTGCTAGTAGGACAGGGAGACAACCTAACAATGAGCAGTTCTTC. The encoded protein is CSASRTGRQPNNEQFF.

This chain connects TRBV30 to TRBJ2-1; unclear D gene. The CDR3 sequence is 14 residues long. The ends were cut back, 2 bases at V and 4 bases at J, with 12 bases in the middle. Germline V CDR1 and CDR2: GTSNPN, SVGIG (reference sequence). CDR3 sequence reads: CAWSTNATYNEQFF. CDR3 sequence (DNA): TGTGCCTGGAGTACTAACGCGACTTACAATGAGCAGTTCTTC.

This clone was counted a few times. This sequence joins TRBV3-1 (or the pseudogene TRBV3-2) and TRBJ1-6; 8 positions agree with TRBD1. The CDR3 totals 16 residues. Germline V gives CDR1 LGHDT, CDR2 YNNKEL (reference sequence). V was pared by 3 bases and J by 2 bases, with 3 bases of the junction left unmatched. The CDR3: CASSQETGAYNSPLHF. CDR3 DNA: TGTGCCAGCAGCCAGGAGACAGGGGCCTATAATTCACCCCTCCACTTT.

The chain uses TRBV5-1 and TRBJ2-3, with 8 bases identical to TRBD2. Germline V gene lookup returns CDR1 SGHRS and CDR2 YFSETQ. With V trimmed by 7 bases and J by 4 bases, 5 bases remained unmatched. CDR3 length: 13 amino acids. DNA of the CDR3: TGCGCCAGCCGCGGGGGGCCCTCAGATACGCAGTATTTT. Amino acids: CASRGGPSDTQYF. The whole variable domain, remainder taken from reference TRBV5-1 and TRBJ2-3, is KAGVTQTPRYLIKTRGQQVTLSCSPISGHRSVSWYQQTPGQGLQFLFEYFSETQRNKGNFPGRFSGRQFSNSRSEMNVSTLELGDSALYLCASRGGPSDTQYFGPGTRLTVL.

The rearrangement joins TRBV2 to TRBJ2-7; a weak D match, TRBD1 (5 bases). V was cut by 4 bases and J by 7 bases, with 11 bases left in between. Germline loops: CDR1 SNHLY, CDR2 FYNNEI. The CDR3 length is 12 residues. CDR3 sequence (DNA): TGTGCCAGCAGTGCCAGGGTTGGAGAGCAGTACGTC. This translates into CASSARVGEQYV.

The CDR3 coding sequence is TGTGCCAGCAGCTTAAAGAGGAGCGGGCAAGAGACCCAGTACTTC. Amino acid sequence: CASSLKRSGQETQYF. The chain has TRBV13 and TRBJ2-5; the D gene is possibly TRBD2 (6 bases). Per the germline V gene, CDR1 is PRHDT and CDR2 is FYEKMQ (reference sequence). With 2 bases removed from V and 2 bases from J, the gap between germline ends came to 12 bases. The CDR3 consists of 15 residues.

The gene calls are TRBV5-5 and TRBJ2-7, with 10 bases aligning to TRBD2. CDR3 length: 15 amino acids. Trimming at V came to 1 base and at J to 4 bases, leaving 5 bases not matched to a gene. CDR1 and CDR2 (germline): SGHKS, YYEKEE (reference sequence). CDR3 coding DNA: TGTGCCAGCAGCTTGAGGCTAGCGGGGGTATACGAGCAGTACTTC. It yields the protein CASSLRLAGVYEQYF.

The chain couples TRBV7-9 to TRBJ2-5; 9 bases map to TRBD2. CDR1 SEHNR and CDR2 FQNEAQ come from the germline V gene (reference sequence). This CDR3 is built from 14 residues. The V segment lost 3 bases and the J segment 6 bases; nucleotides outside the gene matches: 5. DNA for the CDR3: TGTGCCAGCAGCTTCGGGCTAGCGGGGAAGACCCAGTACTTC. It yields the protein CASSFGLAGKTQYF.

The chain combines TRBV4-1 with TRBJ1-6; D gene uncertain. Between the trimmed V and J ends, which lost 0 bases and 8 bases, there was a span of 11 bases. Germline assignment: CDR1 MGHRA and CDR2 YSYEKL. The CDR3 has 15 residues. CDR3 sequence reads: CASSQDTAAYSPLHF. The CDR3 region has the DNA TGCGCCAGCAGCCAAGATACAGCCGCCTATTCACCCCTCCACTTT.

The V call is TRBV20-1, the J call TRBJ2-1; 8 positions agree with TRBD1. V lost 3 bases and J lost 12; bases outside the gene matches: 4. The germline V gene encodes CDR1 DFQATT and CDR2 SNEGSKA (reference sequence). This CDR3 spans 11 amino acids. The CDR3 here is CSASPGTGQFF. The CDR3 coding sequence is TGCAGTGCTAGCCCTGGGACAGGGCAGTTCTTC.

The chain joins TRBV28 to TRBJ2-7; no firm D call. The V gene's germline CDR1 is MDHEN and CDR2 SYDVKM. V was trimmed by 0 bases and J by 0 bases, leaving 6 bases between them. This CDR3 region has 14 residues. The CDR3, as DNA: TGTGCCAGCAGTTTATGGGCGGCCTCCTACGAGCAGTACTTC. Amino acid sequence: CASSLWAASYEQYF.

This rearrangement joins TRBV9 to TRBJ1-3; D gene unclear. The CDR3 has 14 amino acids. Trimming left V 1 base short and J 2 bases short, with 7 bases between. Germline CDR1 SGDLS, CDR2 YYNGEE. CDR3 sequence (DNA): TGTGCCAGCAGCGTATCCAACACTGGAAACACCATATATTTT. It translates to CASSVSNTGNTIYF.

The V and J genes are TRBV11-2 and TRBJ2-2; D gene uncertain. The CDR3 has 15 amino acids. Germline-derived CDR1 and CDR2 are SGHAT and FQNNGV. V was cut by 1 base and J by 7 bases, with 13 bases left in between. The CDR3 sequence is CASSLAGYENGELFF. The CDR3 bases are TGTGCCAGCAGCTTAGCAGGATATGAGAACGGGGAGCTGTTTTTT.

The J gene is TRBJ1-5, the V gene TRBV5-6; a possible D gene is TRBD1 (5 bases). Germline CDR1 reads SGHDT; CDR2 reads YYEEEE. V was cut by 3 bases and J by 6 bases, with 10 bases left in between. This CDR3 is built from 13 residues. The CDR3 spells CASSSRRGQPQHF. In DNA form, the CDR3 reads TGTGCCAGCAGCTCACGGAGGGGTCAGCCCCAGCATTTT.

To note about this clone: The same CDR3 arises from other DNA sequences in this sample as well. The gene calls are TRBV7-6 and TRBJ2-3; TRBD2 might be the D (7 bases). In germline, CDR1 is SGHVS, CDR2 FNYEAQ. The V gene lost 3 bases and the J gene lost 0 bases, with 10 bases spanning the gap. This CDR3 has 15 amino acids. This chain's CDR3 is CASSLAGASTDTQYF. Here the CDR3 DNA reads TGTGCCAGCAGCTTGGCGGGGGCTAGCACAGATACGCAGTATTTT.

This chain joins TRBV5-6 and TRBJ2-5; D may be TRBD1 (6 bases). Germline CDR1 reads SGHDT; CDR2 reads YYEEEE. Trimming cost V 0 bases and J 5 bases, with 14 bases left between them. The CDR3 covers 15 residues. In nucleotides, the CDR3 is TGTGCCAGCAGCTTGGCCACAGGGTCTTTGGAGACCCAGTACTTC. Its translation is CASSLATGSLETQYF.

The chain joins TRBV3-1 (or the pseudogene TRBV3-2) to TRBJ1-2, with 11 bases identical to TRBD1. CDR3 length: 16 amino acids. After removal of 4 bases from V and 7 bases from J, the junction contained 11 bases not matched to a gene. Germline V CDR1 and CDR2: LGHDT, YNNKEL (reference sequence). The DNA for the CDR3 is TGTGCCAGCAGCCCCACCGGGACAGGGGGAATTCGTGGCTACACCTTC. This translates into CASSPTGTGGIRGYTF.

CDR3 bases: TGTGCCAGCAGCCAAGTCTGGCACCTCACCGGGGAGCTGTTTTTT. It yields the protein CASSQVWHLTGELFF. This sequence joins TRBV3-1 (or the pseudogene TRBV3-2) and TRBJ2-2; D gene uncertain. This CDR3 is 15 amino acids long. Germline values: CDR1 LGHDT, CDR2 YNNKEL (reference sequence). The V end lost 1 base, the J end lost 4 bases, and 10 bases lay between the germline ends.

This chain links TRBV5-1 with TRBJ2-5; 9 bases fit TRBD2. Trimming at V came to 0 bases and at J to 1 base, leaving 7 bases not matched to a gene. This CDR3 contains 17 residues. The germline V gene has CDR1 SGHRS and CDR2 YFSETQ. This chain's CDR3 is CASSLGIAGVRQETQYF. CDR3 in DNA: TGCGCCAGCAGCTTGGGGATAGCGGGGGTCCGCCAAGAGACCCAGTACTTC.

By sample fraction, this clone is medium-sized (0.01 to 0.1%). V usage is TRBV11-3 and J usage is TRBJ2-3, with TRBD2 matching 7 bases. Trimming cost V 4 bases and J 6 bases; bases outside gene matches: 16. Germline values: CDR1 SGHNT, CDR2 YENEEA. The CDR3 consists of 17 residues. The CDR3 loop reads CASSSGTLSLGGDTQYF. The CDR3 nucleotides are TGTGCCAGCAGCTCCGGGACCCTTTCACTGGGGGGGGATACGCAGTATTTT.